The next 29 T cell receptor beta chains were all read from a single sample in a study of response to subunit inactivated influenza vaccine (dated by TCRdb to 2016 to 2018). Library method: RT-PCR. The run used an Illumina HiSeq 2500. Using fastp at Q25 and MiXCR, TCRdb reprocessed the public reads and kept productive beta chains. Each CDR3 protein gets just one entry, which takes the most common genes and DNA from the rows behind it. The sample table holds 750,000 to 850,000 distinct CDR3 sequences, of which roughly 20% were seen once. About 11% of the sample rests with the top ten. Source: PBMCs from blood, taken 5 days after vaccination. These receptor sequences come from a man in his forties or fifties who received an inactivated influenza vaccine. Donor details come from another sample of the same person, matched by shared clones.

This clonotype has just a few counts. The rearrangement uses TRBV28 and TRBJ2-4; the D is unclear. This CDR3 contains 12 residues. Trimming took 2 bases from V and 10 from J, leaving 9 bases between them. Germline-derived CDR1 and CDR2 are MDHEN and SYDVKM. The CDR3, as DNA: TGTGCCAGCAGTTTAAGTAAGAGAATTCAGTACTTC. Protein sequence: CASSLSKRIQYF.

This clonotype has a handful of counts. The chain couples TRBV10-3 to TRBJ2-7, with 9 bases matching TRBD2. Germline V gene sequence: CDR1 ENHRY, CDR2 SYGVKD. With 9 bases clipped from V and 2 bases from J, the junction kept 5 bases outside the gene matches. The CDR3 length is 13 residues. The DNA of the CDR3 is TGTGCCATTGGGGGCGGGAGGGCCTACGAGCAGTACTTC. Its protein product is CAIGGGRAYEQYF.

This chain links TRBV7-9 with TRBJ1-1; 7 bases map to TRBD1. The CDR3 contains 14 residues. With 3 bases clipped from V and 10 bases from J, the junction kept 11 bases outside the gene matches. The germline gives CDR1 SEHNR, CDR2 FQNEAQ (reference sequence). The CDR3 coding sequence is TGTGCCAGCAGCTTGGAAGGGGGCCCGGTAACAGCTTTCTTT. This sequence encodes CASSLEGGPVTAFF.

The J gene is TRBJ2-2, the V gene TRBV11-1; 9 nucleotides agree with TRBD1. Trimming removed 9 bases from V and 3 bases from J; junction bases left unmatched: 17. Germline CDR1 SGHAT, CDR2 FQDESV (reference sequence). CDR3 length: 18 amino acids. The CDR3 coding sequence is TGTGCCAGTACTCTAACCGGGACAGGGATGGGGGACACCGGGGAGCTGTTTTTT. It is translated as CASTLTGTGMGDTGELFF.

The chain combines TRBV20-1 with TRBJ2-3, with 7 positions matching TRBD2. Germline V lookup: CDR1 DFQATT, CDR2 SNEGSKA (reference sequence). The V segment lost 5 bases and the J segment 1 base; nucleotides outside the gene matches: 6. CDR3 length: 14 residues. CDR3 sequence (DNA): TGCAGTGCTCCTCGGCGGGAGCGCACAGATACGCAGTATTTT. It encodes CSAPRRERTDTQYF.

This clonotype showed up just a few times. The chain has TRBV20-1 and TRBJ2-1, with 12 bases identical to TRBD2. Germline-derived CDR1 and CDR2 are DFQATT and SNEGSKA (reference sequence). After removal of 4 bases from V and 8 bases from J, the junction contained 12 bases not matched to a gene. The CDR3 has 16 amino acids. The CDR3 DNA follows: TGCAGTGCTAAAGGACTAGCGGGGTCCCCGAACGATGAGCAGTTCTTC. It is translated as CSAKGLAGSPNDEQFF.

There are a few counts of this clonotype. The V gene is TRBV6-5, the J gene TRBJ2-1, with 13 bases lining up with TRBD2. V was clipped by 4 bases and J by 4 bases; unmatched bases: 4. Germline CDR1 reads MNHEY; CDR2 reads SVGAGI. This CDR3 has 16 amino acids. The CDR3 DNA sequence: TGTGCCAGCAGTTCCCTACTAGCGGGGGGGTACAATGAGCAGTTCTTC. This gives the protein CASSSLLAGGYNEQFF.

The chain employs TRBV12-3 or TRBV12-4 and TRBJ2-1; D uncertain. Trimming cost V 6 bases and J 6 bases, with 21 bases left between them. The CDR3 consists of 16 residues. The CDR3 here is CASRKDRNKESNEQFF. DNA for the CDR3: TGTGCCAGCAGGAAAGATCGGAACAAAGAAAGCAATGAGCAGTTCTTC.

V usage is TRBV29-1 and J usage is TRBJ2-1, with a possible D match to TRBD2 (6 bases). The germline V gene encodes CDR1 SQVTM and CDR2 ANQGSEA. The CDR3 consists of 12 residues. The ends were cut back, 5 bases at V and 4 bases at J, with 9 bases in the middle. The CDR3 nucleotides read TGCAGCGTTTGGGGGGTATACAATGAGCAGTTCTTC. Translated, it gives CSVWGVYNEQFF.

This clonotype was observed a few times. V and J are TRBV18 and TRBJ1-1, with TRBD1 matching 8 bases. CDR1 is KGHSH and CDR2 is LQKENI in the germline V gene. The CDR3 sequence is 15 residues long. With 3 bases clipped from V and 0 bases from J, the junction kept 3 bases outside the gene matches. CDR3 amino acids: CASSPQGAVNTEAFF. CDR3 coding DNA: TGTGCCAGCTCACCGCAGGGGGCGGTGAACACTGAAGCTTTCTTT.

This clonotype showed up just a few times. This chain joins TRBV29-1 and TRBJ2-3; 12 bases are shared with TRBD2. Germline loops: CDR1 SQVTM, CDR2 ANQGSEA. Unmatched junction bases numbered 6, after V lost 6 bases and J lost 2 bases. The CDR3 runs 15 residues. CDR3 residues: CSVDSSGRATDTQYF. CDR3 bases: TGCAGCGTCGATTCTAGCGGGAGGGCCACAGATACGCAGTATTTT.

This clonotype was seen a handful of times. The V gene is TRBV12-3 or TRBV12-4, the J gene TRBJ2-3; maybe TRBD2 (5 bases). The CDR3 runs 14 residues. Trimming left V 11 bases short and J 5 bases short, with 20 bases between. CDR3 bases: TGTGCCGCGGGCCTTGGGTCATCGGTAGATACGCAGTATTTT. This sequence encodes CAAGLGSSVDTQYF.

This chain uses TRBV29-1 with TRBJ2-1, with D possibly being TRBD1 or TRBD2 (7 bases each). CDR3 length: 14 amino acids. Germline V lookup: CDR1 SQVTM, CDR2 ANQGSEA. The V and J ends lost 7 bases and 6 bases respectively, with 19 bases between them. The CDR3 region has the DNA TGCAGCGGGGGGAGACAGGGAGGGGTCAATGAGCAGTTCTTC. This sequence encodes CSGGRQGGVNEQFF.

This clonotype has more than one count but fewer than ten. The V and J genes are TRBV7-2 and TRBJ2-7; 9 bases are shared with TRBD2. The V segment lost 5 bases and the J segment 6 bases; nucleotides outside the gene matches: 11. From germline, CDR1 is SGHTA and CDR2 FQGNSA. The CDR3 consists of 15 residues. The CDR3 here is CASSPRVAGVGEQYF. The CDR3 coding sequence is TGTGCCAGCAGCCCCAGGGTAGCGGGAGTGGGCGAGCAGTACTTC.

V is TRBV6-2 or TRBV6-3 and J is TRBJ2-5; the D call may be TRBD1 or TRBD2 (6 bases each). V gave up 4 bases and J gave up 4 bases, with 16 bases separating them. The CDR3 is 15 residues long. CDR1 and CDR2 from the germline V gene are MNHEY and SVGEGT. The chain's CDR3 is CASSSPGGGRETQYF. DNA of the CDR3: TGTGCCAGCAGTTCGCCTGGAGGGGGACGAGAGACCCAGTACTTC.

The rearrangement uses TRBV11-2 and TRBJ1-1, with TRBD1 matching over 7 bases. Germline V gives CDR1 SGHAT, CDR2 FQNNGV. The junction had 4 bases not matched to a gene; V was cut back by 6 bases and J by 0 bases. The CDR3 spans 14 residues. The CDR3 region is CASRAGQLNTEAFF. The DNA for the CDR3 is TGTGCCAGCAGGGCGGGACAGCTGAACACTGAAGCTTTCTTT. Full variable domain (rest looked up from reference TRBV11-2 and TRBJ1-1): EAGVAQSPRYKIIEKRQSVAFWCNPISGHATLYWYQQILGQGPKLLIQFQNNGVVDDSQLPKDRFSAERLKGVDSTLKIQPAKLEDSAVYLCASRAGQLNTEAFFGQGTRLTVV.

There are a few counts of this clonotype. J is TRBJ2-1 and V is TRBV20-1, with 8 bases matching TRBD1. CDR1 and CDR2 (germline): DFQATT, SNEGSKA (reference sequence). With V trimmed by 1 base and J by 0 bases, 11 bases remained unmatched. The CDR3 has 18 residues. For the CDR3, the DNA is TGCAGTGCTAGAGTTAGGGGGGCCGGGACAGGCTCCTACAATGAGCAGTTCTTC. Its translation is CSARVRGAGTGSYNEQFF.

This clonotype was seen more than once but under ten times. The CDR3 is CASSTTGRREKLFF. The DNA of the CDR3 is TGTGCCAGCAGCACCACAGGCAGGAGGGAAAAACTGTTTTTT. The chain carries TRBV11-2 and TRBJ1-4; weak D call: TRBD1 (5 bases). Germline values: CDR1 SGHAT, CDR2 FQNNGV. The CDR3 covers 14 residues. V lost 5 bases and J lost 8, with 15 bases in between.

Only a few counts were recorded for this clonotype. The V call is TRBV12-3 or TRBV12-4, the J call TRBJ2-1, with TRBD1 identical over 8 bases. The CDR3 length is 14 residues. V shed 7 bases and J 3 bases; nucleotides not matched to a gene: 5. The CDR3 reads CASTTGTGYNEQFF. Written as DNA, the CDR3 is TGTGCCAGCACCACCGGGACAGGCTACAATGAGCAGTTCTTC.

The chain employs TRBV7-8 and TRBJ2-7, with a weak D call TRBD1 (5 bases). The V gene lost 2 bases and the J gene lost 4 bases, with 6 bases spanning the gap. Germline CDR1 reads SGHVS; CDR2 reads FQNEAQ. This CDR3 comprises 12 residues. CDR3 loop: CASSLRQYEQYF. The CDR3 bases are TGTGCCAGCAGCTTAAGACAGTACGAGCAGTACTTC.

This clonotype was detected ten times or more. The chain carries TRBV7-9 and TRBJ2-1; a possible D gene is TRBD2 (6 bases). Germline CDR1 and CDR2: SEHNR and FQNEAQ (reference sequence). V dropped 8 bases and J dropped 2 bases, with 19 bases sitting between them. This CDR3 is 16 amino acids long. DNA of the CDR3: TGTGCCAGCCCACGAGGATCGATAGCGGCCTACAATGAGCAGTTCTTC. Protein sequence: CASPRGSIAAYNEQFF.

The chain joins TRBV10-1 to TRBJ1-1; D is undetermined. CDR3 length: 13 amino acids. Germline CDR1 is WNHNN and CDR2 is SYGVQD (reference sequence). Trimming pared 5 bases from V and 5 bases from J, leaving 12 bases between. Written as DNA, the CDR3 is TGCGCCAGCAGTTCTAACAGTCGGACTGAAGCTTTCTTT. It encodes CASSSNSRTEAFF.

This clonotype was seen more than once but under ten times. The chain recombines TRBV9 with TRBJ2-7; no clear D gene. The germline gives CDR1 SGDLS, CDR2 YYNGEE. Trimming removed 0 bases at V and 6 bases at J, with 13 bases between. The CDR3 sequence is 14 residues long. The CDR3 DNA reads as TGTGCCAGCAGCGTAGGGGTAGGAATTAGCGAGCAGTACTTC. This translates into CASSVGVGISEQYF.

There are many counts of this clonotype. CDR3 sequence (DNA): TGTGCCAGCTCACCAGAAGGGGGAAACACCATATATTTT. It yields the protein CASSPEGGNTIYF. The rearrangement uses TRBV18 and TRBJ1-3; D remains unclear. V was clipped by 2 bases and J by 4 bases, with 6 bases between them. The CDR3 sequence is 13 residues long. CDR1 and CDR2 (germline): KGHSH, LQKENI.

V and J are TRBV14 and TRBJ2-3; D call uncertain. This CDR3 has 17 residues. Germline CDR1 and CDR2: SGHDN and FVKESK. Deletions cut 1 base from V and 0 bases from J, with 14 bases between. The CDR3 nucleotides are TGTGCCAGCAGCCAAGGATCGGCCAAACCAAGCACAGATACGCAGTATTTT. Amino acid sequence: CASSQGSAKPSTDTQYF.

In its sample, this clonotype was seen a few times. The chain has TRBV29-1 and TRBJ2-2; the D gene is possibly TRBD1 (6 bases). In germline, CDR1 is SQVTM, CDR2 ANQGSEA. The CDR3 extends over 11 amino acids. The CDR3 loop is CGTGSTGELFF. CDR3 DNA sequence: TGCGGAACAGGGTCCACCGGGGAGCTGTTTTTT.

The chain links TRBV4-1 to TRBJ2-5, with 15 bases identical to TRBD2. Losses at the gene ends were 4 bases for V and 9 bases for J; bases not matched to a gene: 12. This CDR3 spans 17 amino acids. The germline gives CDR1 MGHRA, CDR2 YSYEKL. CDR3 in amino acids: CASSLTWTSGGGVAQYF. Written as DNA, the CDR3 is TGCGCCAGCAGCCTCACATGGACTAGCGGGGGGGGAGTCGCCCAGTACTTC.

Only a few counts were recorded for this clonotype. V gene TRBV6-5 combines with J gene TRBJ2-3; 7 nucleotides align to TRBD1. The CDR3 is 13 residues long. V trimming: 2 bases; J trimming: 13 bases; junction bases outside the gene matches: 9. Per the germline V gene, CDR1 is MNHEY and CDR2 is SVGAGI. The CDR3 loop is CASSYNRDSRKYF. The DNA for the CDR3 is TGTGCCAGCAGTTACAATCGGGACAGTAGGAAGTATTTT.

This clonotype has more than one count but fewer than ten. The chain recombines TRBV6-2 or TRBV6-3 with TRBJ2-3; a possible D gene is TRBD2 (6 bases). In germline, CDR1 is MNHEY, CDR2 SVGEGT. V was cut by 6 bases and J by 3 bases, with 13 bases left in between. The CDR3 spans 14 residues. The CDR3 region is CASRQWRGTDTQYF. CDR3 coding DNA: TGTGCCAGCAGACAATGGAGGGGAACAGATACGCAGTATTTT.